The next 29 T cell receptor beta chains were all read from a single sample in a study of T-cell reconstitution after alpha-beta-depleted transplantation in children. Unique molecular identifiers were incorporated during preparation of the TCRbeta library. TCRdb ran MiXCR on the PCR reads and lists one entry per CDR3 protein. The repertoire holds hundreds of thousands of distinct CDR3 sequences, with under 20% as singletons. Sample: PBMCs, mostly from graft donor cells, taken 360 days after TCRalphabeta/CD19-depleted stem cell transplant. Receptors were obtained from a male patient between 5 and 17 years old who had a stem cell transplant for acute lymphoblastic leukemia, so the T cells may come from the graft donor.

This clonotype was seen only a few times. DNA of the CDR3: TGCAGTGCTAGACACTCCCGACAGGGTGGGTCCTACAATGAGCAGTTCTTC. Its protein product is CSARHSRQGGSYNEQFF. The chain has TRBV20-1 and TRBJ2-1, with 7 bases aligning to TRBD1. The CDR3 extends over 17 amino acids. The germline gives CDR1 DFQATT, CDR2 SNEGSKA (reference sequence). The V gene end was trimmed by 2 bases and the J gene end by 1 base; junction bases not matched to a gene: 11.

This clonotype occurred once. This chain connects TRBV12-3 or TRBV12-4 to TRBJ1-2, with D perhaps TRBD1 (5 bases). With 0 bases removed from V and 10 bases from J, the gap between germline ends came to 15 bases. The CDR3 loop spans 14 amino acids. Written as DNA, the CDR3 is TGTGCCAGCAGTTTAGCGGGGGGTCAGGTTGCCTACACCTTC. This translates into CASSLAGGQVAYTF.

Here the CDR3 reads CASSFDAGPTYEQYF. CDR3 nucleotide sequence: TGCGCCAGCAGCTTTGATGCGGGACCTACCTACGAGCAGTACTTC. The chain combines TRBV5-1 with TRBJ2-7; D may be TRBD2 (6 bases). Germline lookup yields CDR1 SGHRS and CDR2 YFSETQ. The CDR3 is made up of 15 amino acids. Trimming cost V 2 bases and J 2 bases, with 14 bases left between them.

The genes are TRBV7-2 and TRBJ1-1; D gene uncertain. The germline V gene has CDR1 SGHTA and CDR2 FQGNSA. The CDR3 loop spans 13 amino acids. Trimming removed 0 bases at V and 9 bases at J, with 11 bases between. The CDR3 spells CASSLAGNTQAFF. In DNA, the CDR3 is TGTGCCAGCAGCTTAGCGGGGAACACCCAAGCTTTCTTT.

V gene TRBV5-1 combines with J gene TRBJ1-6; 8 nucleotides align to TRBD1. V was clipped by 1 base and J by 5 bases; unmatched bases: 5. Germline assignment: CDR1 SGHRS and CDR2 YFSETQ. CDR3 size: 16 residues. The chain's CDR3 is CASSLTTGAHNSPLHF. The CDR3 DNA is TGCGCCAGCAGCTTGACGACAGGGGCCCATAATTCACCCCTCCACTTT. The entire variable domain, with the rest obtained from reference TRBV5-1 and TRBJ1-6, is as follows: KAGVTQTPRYLIKTRGQQVTLSCSPISGHRSVSWYQQTPGQGLQFLFEYFSETQRNKGNFPGRFSGRQFSNSRSEMNVSTLELGDSALYLCASSLTTGAHNSPLHFGNGTRLTVT.

The J gene is TRBJ2-5, the V gene TRBV29-1, with D possibly matching TRBD1 (5 bases). V dropped 7 bases and J dropped 4 bases, with 19 bases sitting between them. CDR3 length equals 14 residues. The germline CDR1 and CDR2 sequences are SQVTM and ANQGSEA. The CDR3 DNA reads TGCAGCGAATCAGGGATAGAAAGGGGAGAGACCCAGTACTTC. This encodes CSESGIERGETQYF.

The chain uses TRBV12-3 or TRBV12-4 and TRBJ2-3; TRBD1 matches at 8 bases. CDR3 length: 14 amino acids. J lost 5 bases, V lost 6 bases, and 7 bases had no gene match. CDR3 DNA sequence: TGTGCCAGCAGGCGCAGGGGGCTCGGAGATACGCAGTATTTT. Residues: CASRRRGLGDTQYF.

This clonotype has just a few counts. V gene TRBV2 combines with J gene TRBJ2-5; 10 bases fit TRBD2. V lost 3 bases to trimming and J lost 4 bases; unmatched junction nucleotides: 8. Germline V gene data show CDR1 as SNHLY and CDR2 as FYNNEI. The length of the CDR3 is 16 residues. The CDR3 bases are TGTGCCAGCAGTGAGTCTGGGCTAGCGGGAGTAGAGACCCAGTACTTC. Protein sequence: CASSESGLAGVETQYF.

The J gene is TRBJ2-5, the V gene TRBV7-3; 11 nucleotides agree with TRBD2. The length of the CDR3 is 17 residues. Trimming cost V 5 bases and J 2 bases; bases outside gene matches: 10. The germline gives CDR1 SGHTA, CDR2 FQGTGA. The CDR3 loop is CASSQGLAARTQETQYF. The CDR3 nucleotides are TGTGCCAGCAGCCAGGGACTAGCGGCCCGAACTCAAGAGACCCAGTACTTC.

The sample holds many counts of this clonotype. The V and J genes are TRBV7-9 and TRBJ2-3, with 7 bases aligning to TRBD1. With 3 bases clipped from V and 2 bases from J, the junction kept 11 bases outside the gene matches. This CDR3 has 17 amino acids. Germline V CDR1 and CDR2: SEHNR, FQNEAQ (reference sequence). This CDR3 reads CASSFGGVRGITDTQYF. Written as DNA, the CDR3 is TGTGCCAGCAGCTTCGGCGGAGTCAGGGGGATCACAGATACGCAGTATTTT.

This clonotype has a handful of counts. This chain links TRBV5-1 with TRBJ2-7, with no clear D. Trimming took off 0 bases at V and 3 bases at J, with 7 bases between the two ends. Germline values: CDR1 SGHRS, CDR2 YFSETQ. CDR3 length equals 13 residues. The CDR3 region is CASSLAPFYEQYF. The CDR3 bases are TGCGCCAGCAGCTTGGCCCCCTTCTACGAGCAGTACTTC.

About this clonotype itself: One end of the junction fails to match germline, which may point to a read error. The chain is built from TRBV27 and TRBJ2-1, with no clear D. CDR1 is MNHEY, CDR2 SMNVEV, per germline (reference sequence). The CDR3 totals 15 residues. The DNA for the CDR3 is TGTGCCAGCAGTTTCCGATTACGGACCTATAATGAGCAGTTCTTC. This codes for CASSFRLRTYNEQFF.

This clonotype was seen more than once but under ten times. V and J are TRBV27 and TRBJ2-1; tentatively, D is TRBD1 (5 bases). Germline values: CDR1 MNHEY, CDR2 SMNVEV (reference sequence). V was cut by 8 bases and J by 7 bases, with 21 bases left in between. The CDR3 has 15 amino acids. The CDR3 DNA is TGTGCCAGCTATGGGTATTCTGACAGCACTAATGAGCAGTTCTTC. Its protein is CASYGYSDSTNEQFF.

The rearrangement links TRBV5-1 to TRBJ2-2; D gene uncertain. The V end was cut by 5 bases, the J end by 1 base, with 9 bases between. The germline gives CDR1 SGHRS, CDR2 YFSETQ. The CDR3 runs 14 residues. CDR3 sequence reads: CASSFIMNTGELFF. The CDR3 DNA sequence: TGCGCCAGCAGTTTTATCATGAACACCGGGGAGCTGTTTTTT.

The chain combines TRBV20-1 with TRBJ2-1; possibly TRBD2 for D (6 bases). V was cut by 5 bases and J by 4 bases, with 15 bases left in between. Germline V CDR1 and CDR2: DFQATT, SNEGSKA (reference sequence). There are 14 residues in the CDR3. The CDR3 region has the DNA TGCAGTGCTGGGACTCCTGACTGGTACAATGAGCAGTTCTTC. This encodes CSAGTPDWYNEQFF.

The rearrangement joins TRBV4-1 to TRBJ2-2; 7 nucleotides align to TRBD2. The V gene's germline CDR1 is MGHRA and CDR2 YSYEKL. V trimming: 2 bases; J trimming: 6 bases; junction bases outside the gene matches: 9. This CDR3 comprises 16 residues. CDR3 nucleotides: TGCGCCAGCAGCCAACCGACTAGCCGAAGGGCCGGGGAGCTGTTTTTT. It encodes CASSQPTSRRAGELFF.

This chain connects TRBV29-1 to TRBJ2-7, with D tentatively TRBD2 (6 bases). Trimming removed 8 bases at V and 6 bases at J, with 17 bases between. The CDR3 totals 12 residues. Germline lookup yields CDR1 SQVTM and CDR2 ANQGSEA. The CDR3 region has the DNA TGCAGCTTTGGGTGGAGGGAGTTCGAGCAGTACTTC. Translated, it gives CSFGWREFEQYF.

V is TRBV4-1 and J is TRBJ2-5, with 12 bases fitting TRBD2. Germline trimming cut 1 base from V and 4 bases from J; bases unmatched to any gene: 4. Germline-derived CDR1 and CDR2 are MGHRA and YSYEKL. This CDR3 has 16 residues. The CDR3: CASSQGPSGRGETQYF. For the CDR3, the DNA is TGCGCCAGCAGCCAAGGCCCTAGCGGGAGGGGAGAGACCCAGTACTTC.

This clonotype has ten or more counts. The chain couples TRBV20-1 to TRBJ1-5; maybe TRBD1 (5 bases). This CDR3 has 13 amino acids. Germline V gene data show CDR1 as DFQATT and CDR2 as SNEGSKA (reference sequence). The V end was cut by 5 bases, the J end by 6 bases, with 14 bases between. CDR3 in amino acids: CSAPIKQGQPQHF. In DNA form, the CDR3 reads TGCAGTGCTCCTATCAAGCAGGGTCAGCCCCAGCATTTT.

This clonotype was detected ten times or more. V usage is TRBV5-5 and J usage is TRBJ2-2, with 7 bases matching TRBD2. Germline V CDR1 and CDR2: SGHKS, YYEKEE (reference sequence). The CDR3 runs 19 residues. Losses at the gene ends were 0 bases for V and 0 bases for J; bases not matched to a gene: 11. CDR3 region: CASSLGMGLSGSNTGELFF. The CDR3 nucleotides read TGTGCCAGCAGCTTGGGGATGGGCCTTAGCGGGTCGAACACCGGGGAGCTGTTTTTT.

The chain uses TRBV20-1 and TRBJ1-6, with D possibly TRBD1 on 5 matching bases. The ends were cut back, 6 bases at V and 7 bases at J, with 13 bases in the middle. Germline V lookup: CDR1 DFQATT, CDR2 SNEGSKA (reference sequence). CDR3 length equals 13 residues. CDR3 coding DNA: TGCAGTGCGGCGGACTGGGACAATTCACCCCTCCACTTT. Protein: CSAADWDNSPLHF.

The gene calls are TRBV11-2 and TRBJ1-5, with unresolved D. The CDR3 covers 14 residues. V gave up 3 bases and J gave up 3 bases, with 9 bases separating them. Germline CDR1 is SGHAT and CDR2 is FQNNGV. The CDR3 reads CASSFLGNNQPQHF. The CDR3 bases are TGTGCCAGCAGCTTCTTGGGGAACAATCAGCCCCAGCATTTT.

The rearrangement links TRBV2 to TRBJ2-7; weak D call: TRBD1 (5 bases). Germline assignment: CDR1 SNHLY and CDR2 FYNNEI. CDR3 length equals 14 residues. V gave up 3 bases and J gave up 3 bases, with 12 bases separating them. The CDR3 coding sequence is TGTGCCAGCAGTGATATGGGGCTTGGCTACGAGCAGTACTTC. The encoded protein is CASSDMGLGYEQYF.

The sample holds a few counts of this clonotype. CDR3: CSVERRGGPDTQYF. In DNA, the CDR3 is TGCAGCGTTGAACGCAGGGGAGGTCCAGATACGCAGTATTTT. The chain joins TRBV29-1 to TRBJ2-3; D possibly matches TRBD1 or TRBD2 (6 bases each). Germline V gives CDR1 SQVTM, CDR2 ANQGSEA. CDR3 length: 14 residues. Trimming left V 2 bases short and J 4 bases short, with 13 bases between.

The chain uses TRBV24-1 and TRBJ2-7; TRBD1 matches 9 bases. Trimming cost V 5 bases and J 5 bases; bases outside gene matches: 9. The CDR3 is 15 amino acids. The V gene's germline CDR1 is KGHDR and CDR2 SFDVKD. Here the CDR3 reads CATSGSTGGWDEQYF. The CDR3 bases are TGTGCCACCAGTGGGTCTACAGGGGGCTGGGACGAGCAGTACTTC.

This chain uses TRBV9 with TRBJ2-2; weak D call: TRBD2 (5 bases). Trimming left V 3 bases short and J 5 bases short, with 8 bases between. This CDR3 spans 13 amino acids. Germline CDR1 is SGDLS and CDR2 is YYNGEE. CDR3 in DNA: TGTGCCAGCAGCGATACGGGGACCGGGGAGCTGTTTTTT. Translated: CASSDTGTGELFF. Based on the CDR3 plus reference TRBV9 and TRBJ2-2, the full variable domain is DSGVTQTPKHLITATGQRVTLRCSPRSGDLSVYWYQQSLDQGLQFLIQYYNGEERAKGNILERFSAQQFPDLHSELNLSSLELGDSALYFCASSDTGTGELFFGEGSRLTVL.

J is TRBJ2-7 and V is TRBV5-1; TRBD2 matches at 7 bases. J was trimmed by 6 bases and V by 3 bases; bases with no gene match: 12. Germline V gene sequence: CDR1 SGHRS, CDR2 YFSETQ. This CDR3 has 15 residues. The CDR3 DNA is TGCGCCAGCAGCTCGGCCGGGGACTACTCGAGCGAGCAGTACTTC. It specifies CASSSAGDYSSEQYF.

A few counts support this clonotype. The rearrangement uses TRBV11-1 and TRBJ2-2, with TRBD1 matching 9 bases. Losses at the gene ends were 4 bases for V and 7 bases for J; bases not matched to a gene: 16. This CDR3 has 18 residues. The germline V gene has CDR1 SGHAT and CDR2 FQDESV (reference sequence). The CDR3 is CASSSTAGTGWTVGELFF. In DNA form, the CDR3 reads TGTGCCAGCAGCTCCACGGCCGGGACAGGGTGGACGGTCGGGGAGCTGTTTTTT.

This clonotype has just a few counts. The J gene is TRBJ2-7, the V gene TRBV5-1; 13 positions agree with TRBD2. CDR3 length equals 17 residues. V was clipped by 3 bases and J by 3 bases; unmatched bases: 9. CDR1 SGHRS and CDR2 YFSETQ come from the germline V gene. CDR3 in amino acids: CASSSRTSGSTYYEQYF. In DNA form, the CDR3 reads TGCGCCAGCAGCTCGCGGACTAGCGGGAGTACCTACTACGAGCAGTACTTC.